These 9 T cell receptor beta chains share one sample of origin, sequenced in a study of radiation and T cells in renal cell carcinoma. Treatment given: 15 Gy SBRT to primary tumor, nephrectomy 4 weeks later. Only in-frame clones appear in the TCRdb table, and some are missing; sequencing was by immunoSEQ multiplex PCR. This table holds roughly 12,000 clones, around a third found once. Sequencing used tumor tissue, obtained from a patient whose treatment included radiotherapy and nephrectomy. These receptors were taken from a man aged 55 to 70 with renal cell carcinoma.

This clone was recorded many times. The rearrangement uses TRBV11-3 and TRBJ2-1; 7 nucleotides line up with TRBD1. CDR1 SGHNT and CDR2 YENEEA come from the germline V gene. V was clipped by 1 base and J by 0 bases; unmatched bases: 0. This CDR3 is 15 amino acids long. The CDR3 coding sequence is TGTGCCAGCAGCTTAGGGGACAGCTCCTACAATGAGCAGTTCTTC. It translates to CASSLGDSSYNEQFF.

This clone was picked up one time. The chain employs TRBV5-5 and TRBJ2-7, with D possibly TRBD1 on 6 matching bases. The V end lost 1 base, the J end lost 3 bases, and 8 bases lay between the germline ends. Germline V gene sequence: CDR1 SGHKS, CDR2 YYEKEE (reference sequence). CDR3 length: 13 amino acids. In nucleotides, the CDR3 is TGTGCCAGCAGCTTGCAACAGGGCTACGAGCAGTACGTC. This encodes CASSLQQGYEQYV.

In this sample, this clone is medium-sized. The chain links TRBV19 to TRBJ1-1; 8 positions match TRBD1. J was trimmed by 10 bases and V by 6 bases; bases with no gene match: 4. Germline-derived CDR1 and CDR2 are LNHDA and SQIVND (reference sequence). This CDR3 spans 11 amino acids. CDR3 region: CASRSGTGAFF. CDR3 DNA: TGTGCCAGTAGATCTGGGACAGGAGCTTTCTTT.

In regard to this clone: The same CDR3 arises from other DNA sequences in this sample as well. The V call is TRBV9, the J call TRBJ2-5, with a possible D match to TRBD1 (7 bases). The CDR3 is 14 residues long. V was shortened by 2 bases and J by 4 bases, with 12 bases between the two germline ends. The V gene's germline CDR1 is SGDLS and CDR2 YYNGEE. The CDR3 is CASSVTQGGETQYF. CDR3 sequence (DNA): TGTGCCAGCAGCGTGACCCAGGGGGGAGAGACCCAGTACTTC.

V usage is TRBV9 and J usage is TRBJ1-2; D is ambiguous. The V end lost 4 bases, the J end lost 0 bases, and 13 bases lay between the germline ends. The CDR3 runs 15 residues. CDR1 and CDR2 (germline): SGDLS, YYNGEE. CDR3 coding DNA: TGTGCCAGCAGCCGAGCGGGAGGCCCTAACTATGGCTACACCTTC. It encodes CASSRAGGPNYGYTF.

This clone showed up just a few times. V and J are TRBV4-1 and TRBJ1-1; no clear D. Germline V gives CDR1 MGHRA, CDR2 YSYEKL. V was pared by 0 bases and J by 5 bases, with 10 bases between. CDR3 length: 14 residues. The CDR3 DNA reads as TGCGCCAGCAGCCAAGAGGTCTTGGGGACTGAAGCTTTCTTT. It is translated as CASSQEVLGTEAFF.

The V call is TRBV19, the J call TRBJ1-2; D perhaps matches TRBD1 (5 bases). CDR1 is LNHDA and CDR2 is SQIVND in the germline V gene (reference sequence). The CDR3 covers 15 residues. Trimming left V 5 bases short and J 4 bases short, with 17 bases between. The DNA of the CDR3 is TGTGCCAGTAGTCCCCGGGGGAGGGACCTCTATGGCTACACCTTC. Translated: CASSPRGRDLYGYTF.

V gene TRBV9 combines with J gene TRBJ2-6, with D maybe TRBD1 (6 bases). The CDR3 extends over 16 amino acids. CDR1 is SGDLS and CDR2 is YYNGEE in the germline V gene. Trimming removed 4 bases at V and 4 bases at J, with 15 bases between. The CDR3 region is CASSHLDSAGANVLTF. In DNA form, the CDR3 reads TGTGCCAGCAGCCACCTGGACAGCGCGGGGGCCAACGTCCTGACTTTC.

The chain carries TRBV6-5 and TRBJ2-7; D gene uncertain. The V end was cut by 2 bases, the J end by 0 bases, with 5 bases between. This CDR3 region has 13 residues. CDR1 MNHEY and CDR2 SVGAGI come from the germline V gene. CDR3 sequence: CASSYRSSYEQYF. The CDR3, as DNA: TGTGCCAGCAGTTACAGGTCCTCCTACGAGCAGTACTTC.